The 15 T cell receptor beta chains below come from one sample, sequenced in a study of regulatory T cells in long-lasting Graves disease. The time point is: persistent/refractory GD, antithyroid drugs over 5 years with positive TRAb. PBMC-extracted RNA yielded the TCR library. To make TCR beta libraries, researchers used iRepertoire HTBI primers and Arm-PCR of CDR3 regions. Each CDR3 protein is one row after TCRdb ran MiXCR on the multiplex PCR reads. The table shows about 660,000 distinct CDR3 sequences, with about 32% occurring only once. The specimen was peripheral blood mononuclear cells (PBMCs), collected when the disease was refractory, from a patient treated with antithyroid drugs. The source is a female donor with Graves disease.

The table lists this clonotype with a few counts. This chain joins TRBV12-3 or TRBV12-4 and TRBJ1-3; D uncertain. With 6 bases removed from V and 0 bases from J, the gap between germline ends came to 9 bases. This CDR3 comprises 14 residues. CDR3: CASSPSGSGNTIYF. The DNA of the CDR3 is TGTGCCAGCAGCCCCAGTGGCTCTGGAAACACCATATATTTT.

The V and J genes are TRBV28 and TRBJ2-7, with D perhaps TRBD1 or TRBD2 (6 bases each). The CDR3 has 14 amino acids. CDR1 and CDR2 from the germline V gene are MDHEN and SYDVKM. Trimming took 10 bases from V and 3 from J, leaving 19 bases between them. CDR3 sequence reads: CAIRRGGFFYEQYF. The CDR3 region has the DNA TGTGCCATCCGTCGAGGGGGGTTCTTCTACGAGCAGTACTTC.

The sample holds a few counts of this clonotype. V and J are TRBV6-1 and TRBJ1-1, with D possibly matching TRBD1 (5 bases). Trimming left V 4 bases short and J 0 bases short, with 9 bases between. The germline V gene has CDR1 MNHNS and CDR2 SASEGT. CDR3 length: 14 residues. The CDR3 protein is CASSGDVMNTEAFF. CDR3 nucleotides: TGTGCCAGCAGTGGGGACGTCATGAACACTGAAGCTTTCTTT.

V usage is TRBV6-5 and J usage is TRBJ2-2; 9 bases align to TRBD1. Germline V CDR1 and CDR2: MNHEY, SVGAGI. After removal of 2 bases from V and 3 bases from J, the junction contained 7 bases not matched to a gene. The CDR3 length is 17 residues. The CDR3 is CASSYTDWDRDTGELFF. The DNA for the CDR3 is TGTGCCAGCAGTTACACTGATTGGGACAGGGACACCGGGGAGCTGTTTTTT.

On this clonotype: This CDR3 fails to terminate in the conserved phenylalanine or tryptophan, so it likely reflects a read error. The rearrangement uses TRBV20-1 and TRBJ2-7, with 13 bases aligning to TRBD2. The CDR3 is 18 residues long. V dropped 3 bases and J dropped 2; count of bases not matched to a gene: 13. The germline V gene encodes CDR1 DFQATT and CDR2 SNEGSKA (reference sequence). The CDR3: CSARAAGTSGTGAYEQYL. Written as DNA, the CDR3 is TGCAGTGCTAGGGCTGCAGGGACTAGCGGGACAGGTGCCTACGAGCAGTACCTC.

The J gene is TRBJ2-7, the V gene TRBV20-1, with 10 bases matching TRBD2. The CDR3 has 14 residues. The germline CDR1 and CDR2 sequences are DFQATT and SNEGSKA (reference sequence). V gave up 6 bases and J gave up 6 bases; unmatched junction bases: 11. CDR3 coding DNA: TGCAGTGCAACAAGCGGGAGGGGGTTAAGCGAGCAGTACTTC. This translates into CSATSGRGLSEQYF.

This chain uses TRBV27 with TRBJ2-7, with TRBD1 matching 7 bases. The germline CDR1 and CDR2 sequences are MNHEY and SMNVEV (reference sequence). Losses at the gene ends were 2 bases for V and 0 bases for J; bases not matched to a gene: 13. The length of the CDR3 is 18 residues. Written as DNA, the CDR3 is TGTGCCAGCAGTTTAAGGGTTCCGACAGGGCCGATCTCCTACGAGCAGTACTTC. Protein: CASSLRVPTGPISYEQYF.

The chain employs TRBV4-1 and TRBJ2-5; 10 nucleotides align to TRBD2. The V segment lost 3 bases and the J segment 4 bases; nucleotides outside the gene matches: 5. The CDR3 sequence is 15 residues long. Germline V CDR1 and CDR2: MGHRA, YSYEKL. The CDR3 spells CASSHVRLAGETQYF. For the CDR3, the DNA is TGCGCCAGCAGCCACGTACGACTAGCGGGAGAGACCCAGTACTTC.

This clonotype has ten or more counts. The chain has TRBV28 and TRBJ1-4; 11 bases fit TRBD1. Germline V CDR1 and CDR2: MDHEN, SYDVKM. V was clipped by 5 bases and J by 4 bases; unmatched bases: 6. The CDR3 has 16 residues. For the CDR3, the DNA is TGTGCCAGCAGTCCGCCGGGACAGGGGGTTAATGAAAAACTGTTTTTT. Encoded protein: CASSPPGQGVNEKLFF.

This clonotype was observed many times. The V call is TRBV27, the J call TRBJ2-7; D is unclear. The germline V gene has CDR1 MNHEY and CDR2 SMNVEV (reference sequence). The CDR3 totals 12 residues. V was pared by 2 bases and J by 7 bases, with 9 bases between. CDR3 nucleotide sequence: TGTGCCAGCAGTTTAATCGATGGAGAGCAGTACTTC. Its protein is CASSLIDGEQYF.

This clonotype was picked up a small number of times. The V and J genes are TRBV6-2 or TRBV6-3 and TRBJ2-5, with 7 bases aligning to TRBD2. The germline V gene has CDR1 MNHEY and CDR2 SVGEGT. The CDR3 length is 15 residues. V was pared by 7 bases and J by 4 bases, with 12 bases of the junction left unmatched. The CDR3 protein is CASTRLAVTIETQYF. The CDR3 nucleotides are TGTGCCAGCACCCGACTAGCCGTCACGATAGAGACCCAGTACTTC.

This clonotype has a count of ten or more. The chain joins TRBV11-2 to TRBJ1-1, with 8 bases aligning to TRBD1. Germline V lookup: CDR1 SGHAT, CDR2 FQNNGV. The CDR3 length is 14 residues. The junction had 4 bases not matched to a gene; V was cut back by 6 bases and J by 1 base. For the CDR3, the DNA is TGTGCCAGCAGATCCGGACAGGGGAACACTGAAGCTTTCTTT. Amino acids: CASRSGQGNTEAFF.

As concerns this clonotype: This may be a read error: a much more frequent sequence differs by one nucleotide. This CDR3 reads CASSEVRQATGKLFF. CDR3 in DNA: TGTGCCAGCAGTGAAGTTCGACAGGCGACTGGAAAACTGTTTTTT. The V and J genes are TRBV2 and TRBJ1-4; TRBD1 is a possible D gene (6 bases). V lost 1 base and J lost 10, with 16 bases in between. The CDR3 extends over 15 amino acids. Germline CDR1 is SNHLY and CDR2 is FYNNEI.

The rearrangement uses TRBV3-1 and TRBJ2-5; D remains ambiguous. CDR1 and CDR2 (germline): LGHDT, YNNKEL (reference sequence). Trimming took 0 bases from V and 2 from J, leaving 7 bases between them. The CDR3 is 14 amino acids. For the CDR3, the DNA is TGTGCCAGCAGCCAAGAACCTACTCAAGAGACCCAGTACTTC. Amino acid sequence: CASSQEPTQETQYF.

The CDR3 coding sequence is TGTGCCAGTAGTCCCTCAGCCGGGACAGCCTACACTGAAGCTTTCTTT. Translating it yields CASSPSAGTAYTEAFF. The rearrangement links TRBV19 to TRBJ1-1; 7 positions match TRBD1. J lost 3 bases, V lost 5 bases, and 12 bases had no gene match. The CDR3 consists of 16 residues. The germline gives CDR1 LNHDA, CDR2 SQIVND (reference sequence).